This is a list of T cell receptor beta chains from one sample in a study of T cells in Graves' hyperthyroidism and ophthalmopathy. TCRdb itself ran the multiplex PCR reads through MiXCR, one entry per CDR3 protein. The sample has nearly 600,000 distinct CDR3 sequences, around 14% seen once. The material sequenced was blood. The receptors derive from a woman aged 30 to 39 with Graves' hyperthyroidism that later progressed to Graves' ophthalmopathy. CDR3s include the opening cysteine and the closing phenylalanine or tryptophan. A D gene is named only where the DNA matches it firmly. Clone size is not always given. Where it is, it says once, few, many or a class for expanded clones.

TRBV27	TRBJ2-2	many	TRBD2	CASSLLPSGGPNTGELFF	TGTGCCAGCAGTTTATTGCCCAGCGGGGGACCGAACACCGGGGAGCTGTTTTTT
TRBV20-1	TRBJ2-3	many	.	CSAPTPIRVSDTQYF	TGCAGTGCCCCGACACCCATTCGAGTATCAGATACGCAGTATTTT
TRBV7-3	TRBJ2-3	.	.	CASSLTPISRETYSTDTQYF	TGTGCCAGCAGCTTAACTCCCATTAGCAGAGAGACATATAGCACAGATACGCAGTATTTT
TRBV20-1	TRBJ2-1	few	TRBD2	CSAGGTSGRREQFF	TGCAGTGCTGGCGGGACTAGCGGGAGGCGTGAGCAGTTCTTC
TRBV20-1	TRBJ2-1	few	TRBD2	CSAGPGLPLNEQFF	TGCAGTGCTGGCCCGGGACTACCCCTCAATGAGCAGTTCTTC
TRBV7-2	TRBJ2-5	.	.	CVSSLGQLPSETQYF	TGTGTCAGCAGCTTAGGACAGCTTCCAAGCGAGACCCAGTACTTC
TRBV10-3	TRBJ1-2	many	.	CAISESFGDGGYTF	TGTGCCATCAGTGAGTCTTTCGGGGATGGCGGCTACACCTTC
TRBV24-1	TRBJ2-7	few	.	CATSDLHGKPHEQYF	TGTGCCACCAGTGATTTGCACGGGAAACCCCACGAGCAGTACTTC
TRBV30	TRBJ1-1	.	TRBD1	CAWSNLDRVNTEAFF	TGTGCCTGGAGTAACCTAGACAGGGTAAACACTGAAGCTTTCTTT
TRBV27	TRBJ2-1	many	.	CASSPPTGAATNEQFF	TGTGCCAGCAGTCCCCCGACGGGGGCCGCCACCAATGAGCAGTTCTTC
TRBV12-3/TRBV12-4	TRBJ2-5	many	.	CASSLGAPGVQETQYF	TGTGCCAGCAGTTTAGGGGCGCCTGGGGTTCAAGAGACCCAGTACTTC
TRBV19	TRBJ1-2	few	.	CASSKVVYGYTF	TGTGCCAGTAGTAAGGTGGTATATGGCTACACCTTC
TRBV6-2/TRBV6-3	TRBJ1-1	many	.	CASSYSRRGGTEAFF	TGTGCCAGCAGTTACTCGAGAAGGGGCGGAACTGAAGCTTTCTTT
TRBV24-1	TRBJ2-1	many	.	CATSDFRLGNSYNEQFF	TGTGCCACCAGTGATTTCCGGCTAGGGAACTCCTACAATGAGCAGTTCTTC
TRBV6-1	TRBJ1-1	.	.	CVSSEGGANTEAFF	TGTGTCAGCAGTGAAGGCGGGGCGAACACTGAAGCTTTCTTT
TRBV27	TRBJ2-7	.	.	CASSLASSLYEQYF	TGTGCCAGCAGTTTAGCGTCTTCCCTCTACGAGCAGTACTTC
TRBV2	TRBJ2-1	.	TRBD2	CASRREVGYNEQFF	TGTGCCAGCAGGCGGGAGGTTGGGTACAATGAGCAGTTCTTC
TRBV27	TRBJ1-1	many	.	CASSYQGEAFF	TGTGCCAGCAGTTATCAGGGTGAAGCTTTCTTT
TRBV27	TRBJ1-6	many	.	CASRQIYLNSPLHF	TGTGCCAGCAGACAGATTTACCTTAATTCACCCCTCCACTTT
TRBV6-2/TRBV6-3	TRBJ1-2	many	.	CASSYGEGDGGYTF	TGTGCCAGCAGTTACGGAGAAGGGGATGGTGGCTACACCTTC
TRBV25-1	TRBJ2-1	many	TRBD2	CASLSTSGINEQFF	TGTGCCAGCCTCTCGACTAGCGGTATAAATGAGCAGTTCTTC
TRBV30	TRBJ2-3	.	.	CAWSSGLNTDTQYF	TGTGCCTGGAGTTCGGGTCTGAACACAGATACGCAGTATTTT
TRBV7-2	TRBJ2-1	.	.	CASASQRDNEQFF	TGTGCCAGCGCTTCTCAGCGGGACAATGAGCAGTTCTTC
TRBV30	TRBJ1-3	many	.	CAWEYPAGNTIYF	TGTGCCTGGGAGTATCCGGCGGGAAACACCATATATTTT
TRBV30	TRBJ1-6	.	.	CAWSASGHYNSPLHF	TGTGCCTGGAGTGCATCGGGACACTATAATTCACCCCTCCACTTT
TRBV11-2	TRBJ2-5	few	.	CASSSPGRVGEETQYF	TGTGCCAGCAGCTCCCCCGGCAGGGTAGGGGAAGAGACCCAGTACTTC
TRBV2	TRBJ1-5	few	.	CASIKQPYQPQHF	TGTGCCAGCATTAAACAGCCCTATCAGCCCCAGCATTTT
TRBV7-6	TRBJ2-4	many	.	CASSPLGKNIQYF	TGTGCCAGCTCTCCCTTAGGAAAAAACATTCAGTACTTC
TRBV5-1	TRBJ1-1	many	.	CASSLDSGNTEAFF	TGCGCCAGCAGCCTGGATTCCGGGAACACTGAAGCTTTCTTT
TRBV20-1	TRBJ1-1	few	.	CSPGEAVNTEAFF	TGCAGCCCCGGGGAAGCGGTAAACACTGAAGCTTTCTTT
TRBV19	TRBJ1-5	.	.	CASSGGGTNQPQHF	TGTGCCAGTAGTGGGGGGGGGACAAATCAGCCCCAGCATTTT
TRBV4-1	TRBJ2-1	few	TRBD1	CASSQDPGQEFNEQFF	TGCGCCAGCAGCCAGGACCCGGGACAGGAGTTCAATGAGCAGTTCTTC
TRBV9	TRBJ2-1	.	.	CASSPHGGGWAYNEQFF	TGTGCCAGCAGCCCCCACGGAGGGGGGTGGGCATACAATGAGCAGTTCTTC
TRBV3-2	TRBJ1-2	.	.	CASTHSEPFYGYTF	TGTGCCAGCACCCATTCGGAGCCTTTTTATGGCTACACCTTC
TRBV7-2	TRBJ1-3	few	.	CASSFPGSGNTIYF	TGTGCCAGCAGCTTCCCGGGATCCGGAAACACCATATATTTT
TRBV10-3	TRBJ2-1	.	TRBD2	CAISESWSSGSTYNEQFF	TGTGCCATCAGTGAGTCGTGGTCTAGCGGTAGTACCTACAATGAGCAGTTCTTC
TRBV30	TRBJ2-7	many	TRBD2	CAWGGAYEQYF	TGTGCCTGGGGGGGGGCCTACGAGCAGTACTTC
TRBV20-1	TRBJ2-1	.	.	CSAYGRSSYNEQFF	TGCAGTGCGTACGGACGAAGCTCCTACAATGAGCAGTTCTTC
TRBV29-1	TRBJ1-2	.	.	CSVTTENYGYTF	TGCAGCGTTACAACAGAAAACTATGGCTACACCTTC
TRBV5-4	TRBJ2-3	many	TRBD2	CASRAGGASTDTQYF	TGTGCCAGCAGGGCGGGAGGAGCTAGCACAGATACGCAGTATTTT
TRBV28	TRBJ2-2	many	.	CASSSRAPRKLFF	TGTGCCAGCAGTTCCCGGGCCCCAAGGAAGCTGTTTTTT
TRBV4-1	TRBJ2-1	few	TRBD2	CASGTINNEQFF	TGCGCCAGCGGGACTATTAACAATGAGCAGTTCTTC
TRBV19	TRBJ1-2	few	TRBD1	CASSGGQGWSNYGYTF	TGTGCCAGTAGTGGCGGACAGGGATGGAGTAACTATGGCTACACCTTC
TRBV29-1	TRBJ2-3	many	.	CSVRGDTQYF	TGCAGCGTACGTGGCGATACGCAGTATTTT
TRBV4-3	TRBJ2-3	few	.	CASSQDHGLSTDTQYF	TGCGCCAGCAGCCAAGACCACGGCCTTAGCACAGATACGCAGTATTTT
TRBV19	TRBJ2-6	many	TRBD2	CATATSGFSGANVLTF	TGTGCCACAGCGACTAGCGGGTTCTCTGGGGCCAACGTCCTGACTTTC
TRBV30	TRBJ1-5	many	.	CAWSAGVNSNQPQHF	TGTGCCTGGAGTGCAGGGGTTAATAGCAATCAGCCCCAGCATTTT
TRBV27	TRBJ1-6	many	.	CASSLEWSSYNSPLHF	TGTGCCAGCAGTTTAGAATGGTCCTCCTATAATTCACCCCTCCACTTT
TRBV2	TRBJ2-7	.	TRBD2	CASSDGAGALYEQYF	TGTGCCAGCAGTGACGGGGCGGGAGCTCTTTACGAGCAGTACTTC
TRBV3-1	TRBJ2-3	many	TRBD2	CASRPTFGAWRLAGGMDTQYF	TGTGCCAGCAGACCTACATTCGGGGCCTGGCGTCTAGCGGGAGGTATGGATACGCAGTATTTT
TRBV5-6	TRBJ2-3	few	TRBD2	CASSLERTSGIYATDTQYF	TGTGCCAGCAGCTTGGAGCGGACTAGCGGGATTTATGCCACAGATACGCAGTATTTT
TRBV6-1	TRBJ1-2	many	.	CASSRGPSYGYTF	TGTGCCAGCAGCCGAGGACCGAGCTATGGCTACACCTTC
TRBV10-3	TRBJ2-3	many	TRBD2	CAIRAGEDTQYF	TGTGCCATCAGGGCGGGAGAAGATACGCAGTATTTT
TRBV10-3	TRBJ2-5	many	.	CAISAAGQETQYF	TGTGCCATCAGTGCGGCTGGGCAAGAGACCCAGTACTTC
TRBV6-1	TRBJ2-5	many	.	CASSGPRETQYF	TGTGCCAGCAGTGGGCCGAGGGAGACCCAGTACTTC
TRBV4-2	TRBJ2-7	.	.	CASSQVGGQPSYEQYF	TGTGCCAGCAGCCAAGTGGGAGGACAGCCATCCTACGAGCAGTACTTC
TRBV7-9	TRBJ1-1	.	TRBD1	CASSYFPGQMNTEAFF	TGTGCCAGCAGCTACTTCCCGGGACAGATGAACACTGAAGCTTTCTTT
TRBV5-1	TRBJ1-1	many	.	CASSLGQEHTEAFF	TGCGCCAGCAGCTTGGGACAGGAGCACACTGAAGCTTTCTTT
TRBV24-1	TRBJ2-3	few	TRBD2	CATSDLSGVRDTQYF	TGTGCCACCAGTGATTTGAGCGGGGTTCGGGATACGCAGTATTTT
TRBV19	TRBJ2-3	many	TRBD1	CASSIEYQGTGGHTDTQYF	TGTGCCAGTAGTATAGAGTATCAAGGGACAGGGGGCCACACAGATACGCAGTATTTT